The source of this TCR beta chain is a study of cytomegalovirus exposure and HLA in healthy donors. Study findings and constraints: In an earlier analysis, about 87% or about 30%: the productive usage of most TCR beta V segments. Generally TCR sequences proved uncommon, though certain public TCRs appeared in numerous donors. The authors listed around 150 TCR beta chains as cytomegalovirus-associated.

Healthy bone marrow donors made up the donor group. Comments on this clone: The antigen remains unidentified.

This CDR3 is built from 14 residues. Per germline, CDR1 MNHNY and CDR2 SVGAGI (reference sequence). V gave up 2 bases and J gave up 5 bases, with 7 bases separating them. In the PCR, 60 Vbeta and 13 Jbeta primers were used. Assay used: immunoSEQ multiplex PCR; TCRdb lists only in-frame clones, some missing. The data contain about 130,000 clones, roughly 83% of them seen just once; the ten biggest clones take up 1.5%. The sequencing sample was made of PBMCs. The clonotype was recovered from a man aged 35 to 55 in good health and CMV-seronegative. This chain uses TRBV6-6 with TRBJ1-6; D is perhaps TRBD1 (5 bases). CDR3 protein: CASSYLDNNSPLHF. CDR3 nucleotide sequence: TGTGCCAGCAGTTACCTGGACAATAATTCACCCCTCCACTTT.